The TCR beta chain under discussion was sequenced for a study of prognosis after radiotherapy for stage I lung cancer. Whole-study findings and limits: Patients who developed distant metastases had lower Shannon entropy after stereotactic body radiation therapy.

The CDR3 runs to 13 residues. The ends were cut back, 7 bases at V and 10 bases at J, with 19 bases in the middle. On this clonotype: What it recognizes is unknown.

Template was genomic DNA; TCR beta CDR3 amplified in two multiplex PCR rounds. First-round PCR amplification was performed with primers specific to each TRBV and TRBJ gene. TCRdb independently ran MiXCR on the multiplex PCR reads; one entry per CDR3 protein. The sample has about 31,000 distinct CDR3 sequences; around two fifths are singletons. Free of prior chemotherapy, radiotherapy and other malignancies, all of the patients were also node-negative on CT and PET/CT. Peripheral blood, in roughly 6-milliliter volumes, was drawn at each of two time points. Sequences were derived from PBMCs, sampled before or after stereotactic body radiation therapy (not recorded which). The chain joins TRBV12-3 or TRBV12-4 to TRBJ1-2; tentative D call: TRBD1 (5 bases). The source of this sequence is a donor over 45 with non-small cell lung cancer. The CDR3 is CASTTSQVRFYTF. The CDR3 nucleotides read TGTGCCAGCACTACTTCACAGGTGCGGTTCTACACCTTC.